This entry describes one T cell receptor beta chain. Its antigen is not identified. Only in-frame clones appear in the TCRdb table, and some are missing; sequencing was by immunoSEQ multiplex PCR. The sample records approximately 60,000 clones, roughly 82% being singletons. This specimen comes from a study of a mutant IDH1 vaccine in newly diagnosed glioma. Study-level information: Treated patients, about 62% male and roughly 40% female, averaged roughly 43 years of age.

Indicated time point: week 5, during vaccination. Vaccine doses each comprised 300 ug of mutant IDH1 20-mer peptide, with topical imiquimod. Those who donated had recent WHO grade 3 or 4 IDH1-mutant, ATRX-lost astrocytomas. Trimming left V 3 bases short and J 2 bases short, with 16 bases between. This CDR3 contains 16 residues. Germline CDR1 reads SGDLS; CDR2 reads YYNGEE. The starting material was PBMCs, obtained from a glioma patient whose treatment included an IDH1 peptide vaccine. This TCR derives from a young woman with glioma. Some clones in this sample may be carry-over from other donors' samples. The chain uses TRBV9 and TRBJ2-3, with D tentatively TRBD2 (6 bases). As DNA, the CDR3 is TGTGCCAGCAGCGAATATAGCGGAAGTCTCACAGATACGCAGTATTTT. Translation gives CASSEYSGSLTDTQYF. Full variable domain (remainder filled in from reference TRBV9 and TRBJ2-3): DSGVTQTPKHLITATGQRVTLRCSPRSGDLSVYWYQQSLDQGLQFLIQYYNGEERAKGNILERFSAQQFPDLHSELNLSSLELGDSALYFCASSEYSGSLTDTQYFGPGTRLTVL.